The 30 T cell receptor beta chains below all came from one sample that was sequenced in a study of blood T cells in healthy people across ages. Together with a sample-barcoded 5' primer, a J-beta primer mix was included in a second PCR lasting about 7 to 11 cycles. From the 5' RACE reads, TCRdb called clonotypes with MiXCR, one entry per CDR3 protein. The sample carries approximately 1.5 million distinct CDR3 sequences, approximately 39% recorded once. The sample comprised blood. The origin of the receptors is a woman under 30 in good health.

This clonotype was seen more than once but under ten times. The CDR3 DNA reads as TGTGCCAGCAGTGACCGGACTACTCCTCAGCAGTTCTTC. Protein: CASSDRTTPQQFF. The rearrangement links TRBV25-1 to TRBJ2-1; D perhaps matches TRBD2 (6 bases). There are 13 residues in the CDR3. Per germline, CDR1 MGHDK and CDR2 SYGVNS. Trimming left V 3 bases short and J 11 bases short, with 14 bases between. Looking up the rest from reference TRBV25-1 and TRBJ2-1 gives the full variable domain: EADIYQTPRYLVIGTGKKITLECSQTMGHDKMYWYQQDPGMELHLIHYSYGVNSTEKGDLSSESTVSRIRTEHFPLTLESARPSHTSQYLCASSDRTTPQQFFGPGTRLTVL.

CDR3: CASSYRDRGLRMNTEAFF. The DNA for the CDR3 is TGTGCCAGCAGTTACCGGGACAGGGGGTTGAGGATGAACACTGAAGCTTTCTTT. V usage is TRBV6-5 and J usage is TRBJ1-1; the match to TRBD1 covers 11 bases. The CDR3 length is 18 residues. Trimming took 2 bases from V and 0 from J; bases not matched to a gene: 8. In germline, CDR1 is MNHEY, CDR2 SVGAGI.

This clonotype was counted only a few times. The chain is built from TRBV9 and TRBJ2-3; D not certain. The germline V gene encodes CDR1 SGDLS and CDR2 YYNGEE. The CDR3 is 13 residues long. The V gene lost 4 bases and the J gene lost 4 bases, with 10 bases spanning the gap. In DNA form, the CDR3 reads TGTGCCAGCAGCCCGATAGTAGCAGATACGCAGTATTTT. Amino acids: CASSPIVADTQYF.

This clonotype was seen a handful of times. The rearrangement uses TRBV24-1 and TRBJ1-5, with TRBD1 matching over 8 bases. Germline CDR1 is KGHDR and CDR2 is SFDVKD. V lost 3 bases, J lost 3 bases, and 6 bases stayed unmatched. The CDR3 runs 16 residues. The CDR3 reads CATSDPGQGDNQPQHF. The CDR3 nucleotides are TGTGCCACCAGTGATCCCGGACAGGGTGACAATCAGCCCCAGCATTTT.

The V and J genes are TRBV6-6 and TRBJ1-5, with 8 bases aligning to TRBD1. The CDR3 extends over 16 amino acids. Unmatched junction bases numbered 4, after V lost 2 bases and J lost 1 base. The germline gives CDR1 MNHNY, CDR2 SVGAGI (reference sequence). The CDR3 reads CASSYPRDRSNQPQHF. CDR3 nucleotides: TGTGCCAGCAGTTACCCACGGGACAGGAGCAATCAGCCCCAGCATTTT.

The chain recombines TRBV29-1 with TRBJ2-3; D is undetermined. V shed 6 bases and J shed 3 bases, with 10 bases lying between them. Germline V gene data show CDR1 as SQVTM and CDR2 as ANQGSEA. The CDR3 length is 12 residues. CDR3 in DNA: TGCAGCGTCCGAACCGTGACAGATACGCAGTATTTT. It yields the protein CSVRTVTDTQYF.

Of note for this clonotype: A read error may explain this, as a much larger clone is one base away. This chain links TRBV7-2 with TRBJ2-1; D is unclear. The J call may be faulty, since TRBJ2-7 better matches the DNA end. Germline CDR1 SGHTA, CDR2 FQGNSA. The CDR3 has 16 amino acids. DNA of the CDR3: TGTGCCAGCAGCTTAGGAGCCGTCATAGGGTACAATGAGCAGTACTTC. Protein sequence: CASSLGAVIGYNEQYF.

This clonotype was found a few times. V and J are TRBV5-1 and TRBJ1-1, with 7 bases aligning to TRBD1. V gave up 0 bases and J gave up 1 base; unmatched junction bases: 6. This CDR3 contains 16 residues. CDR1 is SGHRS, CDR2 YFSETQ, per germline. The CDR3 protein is CASSLDDRVENTEAFF. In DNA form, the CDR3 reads TGCGCCAGCAGCTTGGACGACAGGGTAGAGAACACTGAAGCTTTCTTT. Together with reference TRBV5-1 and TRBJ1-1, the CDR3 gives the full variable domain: KAGVTQTPRYLIKTRGQQVTLSCSPISGHRSVSWYQQTPGQGLQFLFEYFSETQRNKGNFPGRFSGRQFSNSRSEMNVSTLELGDSALYLCASSLDDRVENTEAFFGQGTRLTVV.

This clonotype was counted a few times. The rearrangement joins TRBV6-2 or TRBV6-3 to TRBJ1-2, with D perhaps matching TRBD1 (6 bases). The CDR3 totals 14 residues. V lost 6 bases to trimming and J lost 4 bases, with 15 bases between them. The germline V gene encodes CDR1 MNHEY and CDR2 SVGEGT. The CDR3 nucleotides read TGTGCCAGCAGCCTTATCCAGGGGTCCTATGGCTACACCTTC. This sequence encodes CASSLIQGSYGYTF.

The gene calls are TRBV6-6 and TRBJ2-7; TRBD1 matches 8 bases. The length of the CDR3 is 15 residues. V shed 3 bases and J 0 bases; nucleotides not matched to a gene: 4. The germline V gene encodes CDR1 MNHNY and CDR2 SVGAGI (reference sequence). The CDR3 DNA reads TGTGCCAGCAGTTATCAGGACAGGGCCTCCTACGAGCAGTACTTC. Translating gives CASSYQDRASYEQYF.

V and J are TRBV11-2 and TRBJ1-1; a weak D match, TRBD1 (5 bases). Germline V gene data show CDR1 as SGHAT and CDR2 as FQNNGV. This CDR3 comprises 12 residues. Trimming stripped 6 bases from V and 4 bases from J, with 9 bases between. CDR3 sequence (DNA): TGTGCCAGCAGTACCCAGGGCACTGAAGCTTTCTTT. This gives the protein CASSTQGTEAFF.

The CDR3 loop reads CSARASYTALRSPLHF. CDR3 sequence (DNA): TGCAGTGCTAGAGCGAGTTACACGGCCCTTCGGTCACCCCTCCACTTT. The chain is built from TRBV20-1 and TRBJ1-6; D is uncertain. The CDR3 sequence is 16 residues long. From germline, CDR1 is DFQATT and CDR2 SNEGSKA (reference sequence). V lost 1 base, J lost 10 bases, and 20 bases lay in between.

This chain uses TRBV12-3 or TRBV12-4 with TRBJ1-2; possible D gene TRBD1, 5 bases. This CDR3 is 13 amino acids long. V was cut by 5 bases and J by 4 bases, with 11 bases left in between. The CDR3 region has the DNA TGTGCCAGCAGTGTTGGGGGTACCTATGGCTACACCTTC. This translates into CASSVGGTYGYTF.

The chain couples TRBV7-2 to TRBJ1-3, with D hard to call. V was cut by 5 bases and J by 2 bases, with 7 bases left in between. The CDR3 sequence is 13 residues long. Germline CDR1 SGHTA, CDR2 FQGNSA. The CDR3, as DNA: TGTGCCAGCAGCCCGTACACTGGAAACACCATATATTTT. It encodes CASSPYTGNTIYF.

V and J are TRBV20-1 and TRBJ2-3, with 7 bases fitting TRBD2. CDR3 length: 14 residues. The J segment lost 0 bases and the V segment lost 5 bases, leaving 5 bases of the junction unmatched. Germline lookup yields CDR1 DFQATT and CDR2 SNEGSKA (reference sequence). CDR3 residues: CSAFSGFSTDTQYF. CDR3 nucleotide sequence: TGCAGTGCTTTTAGCGGGTTTAGCACAGATACGCAGTATTTT.

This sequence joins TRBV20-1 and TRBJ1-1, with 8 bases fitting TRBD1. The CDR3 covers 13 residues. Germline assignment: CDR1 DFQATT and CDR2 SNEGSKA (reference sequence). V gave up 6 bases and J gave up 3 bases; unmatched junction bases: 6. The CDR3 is CSAPNRGDTEAFF. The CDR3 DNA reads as TGCAGTGCACCAAACAGGGGGGACACTGAAGCTTTCTTT.

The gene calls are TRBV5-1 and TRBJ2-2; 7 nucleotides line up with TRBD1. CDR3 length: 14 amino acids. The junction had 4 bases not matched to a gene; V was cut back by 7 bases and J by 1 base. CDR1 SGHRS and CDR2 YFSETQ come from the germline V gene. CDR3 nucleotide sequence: TGCGCCAGCGACCGGACAGGGAACACCGGGGAGCTGTTTTTT. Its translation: CASDRTGNTGELFF.

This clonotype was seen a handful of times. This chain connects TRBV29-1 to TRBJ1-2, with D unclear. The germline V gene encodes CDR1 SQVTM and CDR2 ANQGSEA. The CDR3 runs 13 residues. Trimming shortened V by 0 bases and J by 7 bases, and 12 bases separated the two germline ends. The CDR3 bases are TGCAGCGTTGAAGACATCGGCCAGAGTGGCTACACCTTC. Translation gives CSVEDIGQSGYTF.

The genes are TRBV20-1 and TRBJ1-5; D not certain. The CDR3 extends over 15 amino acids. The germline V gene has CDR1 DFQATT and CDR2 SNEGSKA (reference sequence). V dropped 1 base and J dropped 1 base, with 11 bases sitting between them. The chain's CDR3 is CSARGGYSSNQPQHF. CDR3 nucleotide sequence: TGCAGTGCTAGAGGCGGTTATAGCAGCAATCAGCCCCAGCATTTT.

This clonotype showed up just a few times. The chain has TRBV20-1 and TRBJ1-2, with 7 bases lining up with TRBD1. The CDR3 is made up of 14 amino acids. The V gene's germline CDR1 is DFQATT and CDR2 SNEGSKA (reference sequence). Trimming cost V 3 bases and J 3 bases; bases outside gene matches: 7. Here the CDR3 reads CSARDRPFDYGYTF. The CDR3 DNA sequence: TGCAGTGCTAGGGACAGGCCTTTTGACTATGGCTACACCTTC.

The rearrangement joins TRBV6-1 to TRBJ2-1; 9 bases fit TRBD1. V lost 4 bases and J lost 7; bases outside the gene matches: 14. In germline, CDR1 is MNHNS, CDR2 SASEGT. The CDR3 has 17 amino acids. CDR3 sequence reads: CASSGGGLTGQGNEQFF. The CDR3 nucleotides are TGTGCCAGCAGTGGGGGGGGCCTGACGGGACAGGGTAATGAGCAGTTCTTC.

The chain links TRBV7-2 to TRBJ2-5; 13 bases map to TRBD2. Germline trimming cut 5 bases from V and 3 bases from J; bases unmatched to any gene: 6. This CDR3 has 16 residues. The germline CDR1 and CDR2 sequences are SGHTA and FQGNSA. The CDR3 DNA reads TGTGCCAGCAGCATCTCCGGGACTAGCGGGGAAGAGACCCAGTACTTC. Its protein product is CASSISGTSGEETQYF.

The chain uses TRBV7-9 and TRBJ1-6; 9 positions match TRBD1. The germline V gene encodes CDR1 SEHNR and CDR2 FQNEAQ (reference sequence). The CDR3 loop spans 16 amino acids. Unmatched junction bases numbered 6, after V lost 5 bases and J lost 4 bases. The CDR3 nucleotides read TGTGCCAGCAGCCCAGGGACAGGGACATATAATTCACCCCTCCACTTT. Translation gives CASSPGTGTYNSPLHF. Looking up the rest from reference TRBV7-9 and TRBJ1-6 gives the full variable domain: DTGVSQNPRHKITKRGQNVTFRCDPISEHNRLYWYRQTLGQGPEFLTYFQNEAQLEKSRLLSDRFSAERPKGSFSTLEIQRTEQGDSAMYLCASSPGTGTYNSPLHFGNGTRLTVT.

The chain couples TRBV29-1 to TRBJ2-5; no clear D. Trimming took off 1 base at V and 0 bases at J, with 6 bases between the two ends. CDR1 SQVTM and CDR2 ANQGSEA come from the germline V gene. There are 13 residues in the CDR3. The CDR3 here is CSVEGFYQETQYF. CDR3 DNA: TGCAGCGTTGAAGGTTTCTACCAAGAGACCCAGTACTTC.

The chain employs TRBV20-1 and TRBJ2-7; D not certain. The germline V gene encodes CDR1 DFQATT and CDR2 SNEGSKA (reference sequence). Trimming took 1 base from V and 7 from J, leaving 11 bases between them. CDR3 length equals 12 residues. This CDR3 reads CSARVEECEQYF. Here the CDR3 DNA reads TGCAGTGCTAGAGTGGAAGAGTGTGAGCAGTACTTC.

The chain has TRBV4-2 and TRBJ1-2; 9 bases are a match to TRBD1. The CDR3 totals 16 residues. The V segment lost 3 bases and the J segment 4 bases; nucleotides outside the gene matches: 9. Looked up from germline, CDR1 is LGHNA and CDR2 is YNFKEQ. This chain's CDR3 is CASSHDQQGAVYGYTF. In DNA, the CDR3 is TGTGCCAGCAGCCATGATCAACAGGGGGCCGTCTATGGCTACACCTTC.

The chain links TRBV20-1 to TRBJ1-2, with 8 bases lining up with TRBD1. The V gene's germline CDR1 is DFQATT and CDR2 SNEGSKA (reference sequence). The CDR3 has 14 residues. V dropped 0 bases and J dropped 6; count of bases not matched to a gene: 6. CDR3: CSARDRTGWDGYTF. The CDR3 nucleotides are TGCAGTGCTAGAGACCGGACAGGGTGGGATGGCTACACCTTC.

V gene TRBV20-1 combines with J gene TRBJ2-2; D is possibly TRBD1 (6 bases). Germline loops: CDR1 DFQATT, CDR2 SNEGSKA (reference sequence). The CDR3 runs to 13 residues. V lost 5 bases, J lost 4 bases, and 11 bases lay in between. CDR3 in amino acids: CSAARGGTGELFF. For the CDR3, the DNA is TGCAGTGCTGCTCGAGGGGGCACCGGGGAGCTGTTTTTT.

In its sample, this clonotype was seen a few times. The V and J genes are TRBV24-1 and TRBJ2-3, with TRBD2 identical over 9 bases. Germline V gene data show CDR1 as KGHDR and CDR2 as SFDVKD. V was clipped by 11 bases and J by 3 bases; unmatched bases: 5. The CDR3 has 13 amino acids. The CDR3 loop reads CAIGLALTDTQYF. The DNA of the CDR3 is TGTGCCATCGGACTAGCGTTAACAGATACGCAGTATTTT.

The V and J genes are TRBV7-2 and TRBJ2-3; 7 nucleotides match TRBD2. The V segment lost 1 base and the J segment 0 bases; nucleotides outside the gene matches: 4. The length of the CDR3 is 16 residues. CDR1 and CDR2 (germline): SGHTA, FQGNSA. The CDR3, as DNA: TGTGCCAGCAGCTTAGTGGGGGGGGTTAGCACAGATACGCAGTATTTT. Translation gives CASSLVGGVSTDTQYF. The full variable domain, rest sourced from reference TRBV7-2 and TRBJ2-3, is GAGVSQSPSNKVTEKGKDVELRCDPISGHTALYWYRQSLGQGLEFLIYFQGNSAPDKSGLPSDRFSAERTGGSVSTLTIQRTQQEDSAVYLCASSLVGGVSTDTQYFGPGTRLTVL.